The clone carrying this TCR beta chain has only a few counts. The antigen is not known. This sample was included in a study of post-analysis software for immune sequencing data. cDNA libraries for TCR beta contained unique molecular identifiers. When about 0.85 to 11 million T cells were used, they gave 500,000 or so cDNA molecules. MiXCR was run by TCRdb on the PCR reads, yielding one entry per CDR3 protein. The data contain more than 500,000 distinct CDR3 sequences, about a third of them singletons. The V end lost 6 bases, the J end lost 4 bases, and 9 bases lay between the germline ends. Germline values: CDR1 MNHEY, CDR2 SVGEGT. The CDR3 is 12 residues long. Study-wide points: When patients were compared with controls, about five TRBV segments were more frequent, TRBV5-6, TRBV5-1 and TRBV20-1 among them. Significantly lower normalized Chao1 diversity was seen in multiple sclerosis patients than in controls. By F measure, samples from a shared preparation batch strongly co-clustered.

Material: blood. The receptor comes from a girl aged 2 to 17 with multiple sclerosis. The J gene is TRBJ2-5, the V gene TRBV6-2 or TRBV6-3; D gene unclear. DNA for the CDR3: TGTGCCAGCAGAGGCTTAGGAGAGACCCAGTACTTC. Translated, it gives CASRGLGETQYF.